These T cell receptor beta chains were read from a single sample in a study of beta chain features in type 1 diabetes. Produced via immunoSEQ multiplex PCR; TCRdb's table is partial and in-frame only. The sample yields under 450,000 clones, more than 12% seen once. The sequenced sample consisted of naive CD4+ T cells from blood. These receptors originate from a woman aged 18-29 years in good health. CDR3s include the opening cysteine and the closing phenylalanine or tryptophan. D genes are given only for firm matches. Clone size is stated in some rows and not others, as once, few, many or a class when expanded.

d_call	v_call	clone_size	j_call	cdr3_nt	cdr3_aa
NA	TRBV5-6	NA	TRBJ2-7	TGTGCCAGCAGCTTGAGGGGGGAGCAGTACTTC	CASSLRGEQYF
TRBD2	TRBV12-5	NA	TRBJ2-1	TGTGCTAGTGGTACCGGACTAGCGGGAGGTGATGAGCAGTTCTTC	CASGTGLAGGDEQFF
TRBD2	TRBV4-2	few	TRBJ2-3	TGTGCCAGCAGCCAAGATCGAAGCGGGAGGAACACAGATACGCAGTATTTT	CASSQDRSGRNTDTQYF
NA	TRBV27	NA	TRBJ2-1	TGTGCCAGCGGGACTGCGGGCTCCTACAATGAGCAGTTCTTC	CASGTAGSYNEQFF
NA	TRBV6-5	few	TRBJ1-2	TGTGCCAGCAGTTACTCCCAGGGCCATGGCTACACCTTC	CASSYSQGHGYTF
NA	TRBV6-6	few	TRBJ1-2	TGTGCCAGCAGCCCTGACAGCTACTATGGCTACACCTTC	CASSPDSYYGYTF
TRBD2	TRBV11-2	NA	TRBJ2-3	TGTGCCAGCAGCTCCCCGGGACTAGCGGGAGGGCCGAGTGATACGCAGTATTTT	CASSSPGLAGGPSDTQYF
NA	TRBV25-1	NA	TRBJ2-7	TGTGCCAGCAGTGAAATGCGGGTGAAGGCTCACGAGCAGTACTTC	CASSEMRVKAHEQYF
TRBD2	TRBV29-1	NA	TRBJ2-1	TGCAGCGTTGTCCTCCCTAGCGGGAGTGTAAACAATGAGCAGTTCTTC	CSVVLPSGSVNNEQFF
NA	TRBV25-1	NA	TRBJ2-7	TGTGCCAGCAGTGAATATCTGGGAGCCGAGCAGTACTTC	CASSEYLGAEQYF
TRBD2	TRBV6-1	few	TRBJ2-7	TGTGCCAGCAGTGAACAGGCTAGCGGGAGAGATGAGCAGTACTTC	CASSEQASGRDEQYF
NA	TRBV5-6	few	TRBJ2-1	TGTGCCAGCAGTTTAAACAGGGCACGGTTCTTC	CASSLNRARFF
NA	TRBV7-2	few	TRBJ2-1	TGTGCCAGCAGCTTAGAAGGCGGAAGCTCCTACAATGAGCAGTTCTTC	CASSLEGGSSYNEQFF
TRBD2	TRBV7-2	NA	TRBJ2-5	TGTGCCAGCAGCTTAGGGGCTAGCGGGATTGAGACCCAGTACTTC	CASSLGASGIETQYF
NA	TRBV30	few	TRBJ2-3	TGTGCCTGGAGTAGGGGATTCACAGATACGCAGTATTTT	CAWSRGFTDTQYF
TRBD2	TRBV29-1	NA	TRBJ2-7	TGCAGCGTAGCCGAAAGCGGGAGGGCCCGGTCCTACGAGCAGTACTTC	CSVAESGRARSYEQYF
TRBD2	TRBV29-1	few	TRBJ2-3	TGCAGCGTTCAGCCTAGCGGGGGAGGTACAGATACGCAGTATTTT	CSVQPSGGGTDTQYF
NA	TRBV5-1	NA	TRBJ1-4	TGCGCCAGCAGCAAAGACAGAGCAACTAATGAAAAACTGTTTTTT	CASSKDRATNEKLFF
TRBD1	TRBV7-2	NA	TRBJ1-2	TGTGCCAGCAGCCGGACAGGGAATGGCTACACCTTC	CASSRTGNGYTF
NA	TRBV2	few	TRBJ2-5	TGTGCCAGACGTGACGGGGGAGAGACCCAGTACTTC	CARRDGGETQYF
NA	TRBV30	NA	TRBJ1-2	TGTGCCTGGAGTTTTGGACGGGGGTATGGCTACACCTTC	CAWSFGRGYGYTF
TRBD2	TRBV29-1	few	TRBJ2-1	TGCAGCGTTAGCGGATTGGGGGGCGGGAGGGCCGTAAATGAGCAGTTCTTC	CSVSGLGGGRAVNEQFF
TRBD2	TRBV5-1	NA	TRBJ2-1	TGCGCCAGCAGCTTGCAAGCGGGAGGATACAATGAGCAGTTCTTC	CASSLQAGGYNEQFF
NA	TRBV27	few	TRBJ1-4	TGTGCCAGCTCGTACAGGGCCATTTCTGAAAAACTGTTTTTT	CASSYRAISEKLFF
NA	TRBV27	NA	TRBJ2-5	TGTGCCAGCAGTCCCCGTCGACTAGGTTCCGAGACCCAGTACTTC	CASSPRRLGSETQYF
NA	TRBV30	few	TRBJ1-2	TGTGCCTGGAGTGTAGAGGGGGTTCGGGGTGGCTACACCTTC	CAWSVEGVRGGYTF
NA	TRBV7-2	NA	TRBJ1-4	TGTGCCAGCAGCCTTAGGAGGTCAACTAATGAAAAACTGTTTTTT	CASSLRRSTNEKLFF
NA	TRBV29-1	few	TRBJ1-2	TGCAGCGTTGGAAGGGGCGATTCCTATGGCTACACCTTC	CSVGRGDSYGYTF
TRBD2	TRBV4-1	few	TRBJ2-1	TGCGCCAGCAGCCAGATATTCACGGGGGGACTAGCGGATTACAATGAGCAGTTCTTC	CASSQIFTGGLADYNEQFF
NA	TRBV1	few	TRBJ2-2	TGCACCAGCAGCCATTTTGGGCGGGACACCGGGGAGCTGTTTTTT	CTSSHFGRDTGELFF
TRBD1	TRBV7-9	NA	TRBJ1-1	TGTGCCAGCAGCTTAGCCGGACAGGCGGGTGAAGCTTTCTTT	CASSLAGQAGEAFF
NA	TRBV20-1	NA	TRBJ2-1	TGCAGTGCTAGTAGAGGCTATGAGCAGTTCTTC	CSASRGYEQFF
TRBD2	TRBV29-1	few	TRBJ2-2	TGCAGCGTTGAGTCAGGACTAGCGGGAGCGAACACCGGGGAGCTGTTTTTT	CSVESGLAGANTGELFF
NA	TRBV29-1	few	TRBJ2-5	TGCAGCGTGAAGGACGCAGGGGAGACCCAGTACTTC	CSVKDAGETQYF
NA	TRBV5-4	few	TRBJ1-5	TGTGCCAGCAGCTTGCAGGGGCAGCCCCAGCATTTT	CASSLQGQPQHF
NA	TRBV19	few	TRBJ1-5	TGTGCCAGTAGTTTTCAGGGACAGCCCCAGCATTTT	CASSFQGQPQHF
NA	TRBV5-1	NA	TRBJ2-3	TGCGCCAGCAGCTTGGGGCAGTTAGATACGCAGTATTTT	CASSLGQLDTQYF
NA	TRBV28	few	TRBJ1-5	TGTGCCAGCAGTTTGGGGGGGAGCAATCAGCCCCAGCATTTT	CASSLGGSNQPQHF
NA	TRBV11-2	NA	TRBJ2-2	TGTGCCAGCAACCAGGGGAGGGCCCTCACCGGGGAGCTGTTTTTT	CASNQGRALTGELFF